A selection of T cell receptor beta chains follows, all from one sample in a study of T cell repertoires in cytomegalovirus infection. Their specific antigens are unknown. Each CDR3 protein is one row after TCRdb ran MiXCR on the reads. This sample has roughly 90,000 distinct CDR3 sequences, with 25% to 35% found just once. Source: CD8+ T cells from cultured PBMCs, taken from culture after CMV antigen stimulation. Receptors originate from a human donor in good health (CMV status not recorded). Some clones in this sample may be carry-over from other donors' samples. Each CDR3 is given with its conserved first and last residue. Each record gives: clone size, V gene, J gene, D gene, CDR3 protein, CDR3 DNA. A D gene is named only where the DNA matches it firmly. Where a row states a size, it is once, few, many or the class of an expanded clone; other rows omit it.

.	TRBV12-3/TRBV12-4	TRBJ2-1	.	CASSLSVIGEQFF	TGTGCCAGCAGTTTATCGGTGATCGGTGAGCAGTTCTTC
.	TRBV28	TRBJ2-3	.	CASTRGQRGPYTDTQYF	TGTGCCAGCACCAGGGGGCAGCGGGGGCCCTACACAGATACGCAGTATTTT
many	TRBV12-3/TRBV12-4	TRBJ1-4	TRBD1	CASSLGTGRATNEKLFF	TGTGCCAGCAGTCTCGGGACAGGCCGTGCAACTAATGAAAAACTGTTTTTT
.	TRBV12-3/TRBV12-4	TRBJ2-3	TRBD2	CASSRTLAGVRGTQYF	TGTGCCAGCAGCCGAACACTAGCGGGGGTCCGAGGTACGCAGTATTTT
few	TRBV4-1	TRBJ1-2	TRBD1	CASSDRTGAIGYTF	TGCGCCAGCAGCGATCGGACAGGGGCTATAGGCTACACCTTC
few	TRBV6-6	TRBJ2-7	.	CASSSAGGFYEQYF	TGTGCCAGCAGTTCCGCCGGCGGGTTCTACGAGCAGTACTTC
few	TRBV12-3/TRBV12-4	TRBJ1-5	.	CASSPPTHYSNQPQHF	TGTGCCAGCAGCCCGCCAACACATTATAGCAATCAGCCCCAGCATTTT
.	TRBV2	TRBJ1-5	TRBD1	CASSDFRTGDQPQHF	TGTGCCAGCAGTGATTTCCGGACAGGTGATCAGCCCCAGCATTTT
.	TRBV4-1	TRBJ2-1	TRBD1	CASSQPRDRVSYNEQFF	TGCGCCAGCAGCCAACCCCGGGACAGGGTATCCTACAATGAGCAGTTCTTC
.	TRBV28	TRBJ1-5	.	CASRDGNQPQHF	TGTGCCAGCCGGGACGGGAATCAGCCCCAGCATTTT
.	TRBV7-6	TRBJ2-2	.	CASSPLVGAANTGELFF	TGTGCCAGCAGCCCCCTGGTGGGGGCGGCCAACACCGGGGAGCTGTTTTTT
few	TRBV10-3	TRBJ2-5	.	CAISDEGGLETQYF	TGTGCCATCAGTGATGAGGGGGGGCTGGAGACCCAGTACTTC
many	TRBV7-2	TRBJ2-1	.	CASSRLGIQGHEQFF	TGTGCCAGCAGCAGGTTAGGGATTCAGGGCCATGAGCAGTTCTTC
few	TRBV5-5	TRBJ2-7	.	CASSFSFPSYEQYF	TGTGCCAGCAGCTTTTCATTTCCCTCCTACGAGCAGTACTTC
few	TRBV9	TRBJ2-7	TRBD1	CASSFAGTGTDEQYF	TGTGCCAGCAGCTTTGCCGGGACAGGGACAGACGAGCAGTACTTC
.	TRBV12-3/TRBV12-4	TRBJ2-7	.	CASSLSGPFYEQYF	TGTGCCAGCAGTTTATCGGGACCTTTTTACGAGCAGTACTTC
many	TRBV12-3/TRBV12-4	TRBJ2-1	.	CASSPTSSYNEQFF	TGTGCCAGCAGTCCGACTAGCTCCTACAATGAGCAGTTCTTC